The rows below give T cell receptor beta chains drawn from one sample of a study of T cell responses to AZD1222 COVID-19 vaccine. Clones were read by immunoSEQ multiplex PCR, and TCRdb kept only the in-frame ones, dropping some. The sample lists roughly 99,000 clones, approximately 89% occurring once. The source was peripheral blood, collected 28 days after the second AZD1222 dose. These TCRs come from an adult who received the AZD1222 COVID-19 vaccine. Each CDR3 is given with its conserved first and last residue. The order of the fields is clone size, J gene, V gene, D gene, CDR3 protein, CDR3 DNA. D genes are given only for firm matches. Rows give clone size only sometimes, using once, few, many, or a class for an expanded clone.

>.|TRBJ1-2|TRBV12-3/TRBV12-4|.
CASSLGRIYGYTF
TGTGCCAGCAGTTTAGGTCGGATCTATGGCTACACCTTC
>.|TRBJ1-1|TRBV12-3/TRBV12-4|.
CASSLAQGHKAFF
TGTGCCAGCAGTTTAGCGCAAGGACACAAAGCTTTCTTT
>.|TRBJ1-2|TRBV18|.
CASSLNGPQRALSYGYTF
TGTGCCAGCTCACTCAACGGGCCTCAAAGGGCTCTGTCCTATGGCTACACCTTC
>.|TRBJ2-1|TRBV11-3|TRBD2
CASSFSGTDNEQFF
TGTGCCAGCAGCTTCAGCGGGACTGACAATGAGCAGTTCTTC
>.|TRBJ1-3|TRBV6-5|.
CASLTGLSGNTIYF
TGTGCCAGCTTAACAGGGCTCTCTGGAAACACCATATATTTT
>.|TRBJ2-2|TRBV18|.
CASSPWENTGELFF
TGTGCCAGCTCACCGTGGGAGAACACCGGGGAGCTGTTTTTT
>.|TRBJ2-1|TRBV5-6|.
CASSLDVGGTYNEQFF
TGTGCCAGCAGCTTGGATGTGGGGGGCACCTACAATGAGCAGTTCTTC
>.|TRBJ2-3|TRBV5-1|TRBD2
CASSRGTSGSTDTQYF
TGCGCCAGCAGCCGCGGGACTAGCGGCTCCACAGATACGCAGTATTTT
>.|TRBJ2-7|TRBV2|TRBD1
CASSARTGIYEQYF
TGTGCCAGCAGTGCCAGGACAGGGATCTACGAGCAGTACTTC
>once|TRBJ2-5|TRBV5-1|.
CASSLAETQYF
TGCGCCAGCAGCTTGGCGGAGACCCAGTACTTC
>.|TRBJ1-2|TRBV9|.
CASSVSGAGYTF
TGTGCCAGCAGCGTAAGTGGAGCCGGCTACACCTTC
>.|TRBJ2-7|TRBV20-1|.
CSASQTSYEQYF
TGCAGTGCTAGTCAGACGTCCTACGAGCAGTACTTC
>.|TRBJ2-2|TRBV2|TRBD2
CASRRTSGSPNTGELFF
TGTGCCAGCAGAAGGACTAGCGGGTCCCCGAACACCGGGGAGCTGTTTTTT
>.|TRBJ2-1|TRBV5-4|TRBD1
CASSLGQGAVNEQFF
TGTGCCAGCAGCTTGGGGCAGGGGGCCGTCAATGAGCAGTTCTTC
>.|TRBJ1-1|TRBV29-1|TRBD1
CSAWDSRITEAFF
TGCAGCGCCTGGGACAGCCGTATCACTGAAGCTTTCTTT
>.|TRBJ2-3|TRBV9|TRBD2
CASSVAGGDGDTQYF
TGTGCCAGCAGCGTAGCGGGGGGGGACGGAGATACGCAGTATTTT
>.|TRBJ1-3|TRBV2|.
CASSEEQGLTGGNTIYF
TGTGCCAGCAGTGAAGAACAGGGCCTCACTGGTGGAAACACCATATATTTT